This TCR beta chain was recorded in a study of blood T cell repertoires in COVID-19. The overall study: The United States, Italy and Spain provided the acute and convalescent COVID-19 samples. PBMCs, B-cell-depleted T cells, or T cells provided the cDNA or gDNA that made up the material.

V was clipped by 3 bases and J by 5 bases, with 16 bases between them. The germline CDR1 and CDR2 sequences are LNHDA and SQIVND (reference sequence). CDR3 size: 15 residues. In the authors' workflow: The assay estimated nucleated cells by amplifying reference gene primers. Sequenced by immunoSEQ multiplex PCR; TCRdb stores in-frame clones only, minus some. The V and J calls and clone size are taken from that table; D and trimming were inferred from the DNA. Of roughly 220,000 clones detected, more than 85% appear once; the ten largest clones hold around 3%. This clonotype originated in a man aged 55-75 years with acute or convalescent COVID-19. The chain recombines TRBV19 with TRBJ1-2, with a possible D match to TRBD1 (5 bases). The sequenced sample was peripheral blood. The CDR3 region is CASSIGGRAVYGYTF. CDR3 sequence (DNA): TGTGCCAGTAGTATCGGTGGCAGGGCGGTTTATGGCTACACCTTC.